A selection of T cell receptor beta chains follows, all from one sample in a study of tumor-infiltrating lymphocytes in primary liver carcinoma. TCRdb reanalysed the multiplex PCR reads using MiXCR and keeps one entry per CDR3 protein. The table lists 60,000 or so distinct CDR3 sequences, about two thirds of them singletons, with roughly three fifths in the top ten. The specimen was liver tumor tissue from sampling region 2. These receptor sequences come from a man between 40 and 49 years old with primary liver carcinoma and hepatitis B virus infection. Both conserved end residues are part of each CDR3. The order of the fields is D gene, J gene, clone size, V gene, CDR3 protein, CDR3 DNA. The D gene is left open where the match is weak. The size of a clone is reported for some rows only, either as once, few or many, or as a class for expanded clones.

>TRBD2|TRBJ2-5|NA|TRBV5-4
CVSSPAQAGEAQYF
TGTGTCAGCAGCCCAGCACAGGCGGGGGAGGCCCAGTACTTC
>TRBD1|TRBJ1-2|NA|TRBV6-2/TRBV6-3
CATRERTGESNYDYTF
TGTGCTACCCGCGAGAGGACAGGCGAGTCTAACTATGACTACACCTTC
>NA|TRBJ2-7|NA|TRBV12-3/TRBV12-4
CPSRLRGRVYEQYF
TGTCCCAGCAGACTTAGAGGCAGAGTCTACGAGCAGTACTTC
>NA|TRBJ1-2|NA|TRBV5-6
CASGLVGTRGYIF
TGTGCCAGCGGCTTGGTTGGGACAAGAGGCTACATCTTC
>NA|TRBJ2-7|NA|TRBV29-1
CSVGGCSFSDYF
TGCAGCGTTGGCGGGTGCAGCTTCAGCGATTACTTC
>NA|TRBJ2-2|NA|TRBV4-2
CGSSTGGYTGELFF
TGTGGCAGCAGCACAGGAGGTTACACCGGGGAGCTGTTTTTT
>NA|TRBJ2-7|NA|TRBV11-2
CASGAQKMTDPYEQYF
TGTGCCAGCGGAGCCCAGAAAATGACTGATCCCTACGAGCAGTACTTC
>NA|TRBJ2-5|NA|TRBV29-1
CNVKLEDRETQYF
TGCAACGTCAAACTAGAAGATCGGGAGACCCAGTACTTC
>NA|TRBJ1-1|NA|TRBV4-2
CANSRGVENTEAFF
TGTGCCAACAGCCGGGGGGTAGAGAACACTGAAGCTTTCTTT
>TRBD1|TRBJ2-3|NA|TRBV11-2
CASSLIGTGAGTDTQYF
TGTGCCAGCAGCTTAATAGGGACAGGGGCGGGCACAGATACGCAGTATTTT
>NA|TRBJ2-5|NA|TRBV12-3/TRBV12-4
CANSTYPGSEETQYF
TGTGCCAACAGCACCTACCCCGGGAGCGAAGAGACACAGTACTTC
>NA|TRBJ1-3|NA|TRBV12-3/TRBV12-4
CASTGTGNTIYF
TGTGCCAGCACCGGAACTGGAAACACCATATATTTT
>NA|TRBJ2-5|NA|TRBV29-1
CSDALIVWETQYF
TGCAGCGATGCTCTTATAGTGTGGGAGACCCAGTACTTC
>TRBD1|TRBJ2-1|NA|TRBV6-1
CASSEATNVRGREQFF
TGTGCTAGCAGTGAAGCGACTAACGTGAGGGGGCGGGAGCAGTTCTTC
>NA|TRBJ2-5|once|TRBV10-2
CATAMLQVKIQYF
TGCGCCACCGCAATGCTCCAGGTGAAGATCCAGTACTTC
>NA|TRBJ2-7|NA|TRBV12-3/TRBV12-4
CVSSLSSANEQYF
TGTGTCAGCAGTTTATCAAGCGCCAACGAGCAGTACTTC
>NA|TRBJ2-2|NA|TRBV6-6
CANNNNTGELFF
TGTGCCAACAATAATAACACCGGGGAGCTGTTTTTT
>TRBD2|TRBJ2-3|NA|TRBV29-1
CNVAGRSGSGRAQYF
TGTAACGTTGCAGGGAGAAGCGGGAGCGGTAGAGCGCAGTATTTT
>NA|TRBJ2-7|NA|TRBV7-2
CASSLEPGRSYEQYF
TGTGCCAGCAGCTTAGAGCCGGGCAGATCCTACGAGCAGTACTTC
>NA|TRBJ1-1|once|TRBV29-1
CSIVRAGVTEFLF
TGCAGCATAGTTCGTGCGGGGGTTACTGAATTTCTCTTT
>TRBD2|TRBJ2-7|NA|TRBV4-2
CASNGKPGLTGGPHKQYF
TGTGCCAGCAATGGAAAACCGGGACTAACGGGAGGGCCACACAAGCAGTACTTC
>NA|TRBJ2-4|NA|TRBV24-1
CATSPGGKGNIQYF
TGTGCCACCAGTCCAGGGGGGAAGGGAAACATTCAGTACTTC
>NA|TRBJ1-1|once|TRBV4-2
CANSIFAQDGDTEAFF
TGTGCCAACAGCATATTTGCCCAAGACGGGGACACTGAAGCTTTCTTT
>NA|TRBJ2-3|few|TRBV14
CASSRGYTDMQYF
TGTGCCAGCAGCCGAGGGTACACAGATATGCAGTATTTT
>TRBD2|TRBJ2-3|NA|TRBV6-5
CPSKPGLAGTDTQYF
TGTCCCAGCAAGCCAGGACTAGCGGGAACAGATACGCAGTATTTT
>NA|TRBJ2-7|NA|TRBV6-2/TRBV6-3
CVSSYSAYEQYF
TGTGTCAGCAGTTACTCTGCCTACGAGCAGTACTTC
>TRBD2|TRBJ2-1|NA|TRBV4-2
CANSPRGSLAGNNEQFF
TGTGCCAACAGCCCTAGAGGTTCACTAGCGGGTAACAATGAGCAGTTCTTC
>TRBD1|TRBJ1-2|few|TRBV9
CASSLQGAWYGYTF
TGTGCCAGCAGCTTACAGGGGGCTTGGTATGGCTACACCTTC
>NA|TRBJ1-5|many|TRBV28
CASSLVGFNQPQHF
TGTGCCAGCAGTTTGGTGGGGTTCAATCAGCCCCAGCATTTT
>NA|TRBJ1-4|NA|TRBV7-3
CASSLSSDLRVDEKLFF
TGTGCCAGCAGCTTATCCTCCGACCTCAGGGTTGATGAAAAACTGTTTTTT
>NA|TRBJ2-7|once|TRBV6-6
CVSSSAGTMSQSYEQYF
TGTGTCAGCAGTTCCGCCGGGACCATGTCCCAGTCCTACGAGCAGTACTTC
>TRBD2|TRBJ2-7|NA|TRBV4-2
CASSPALALSYEQYF
TGTGCCAGCAGCCCTGCACTAGCGCTTAGTTACGAGCAGTACTTC
>NA|TRBJ2-7|many|TRBV6-1
CASDMADYEQYF
TGTGCCAGCGATATGGCAGACTACGAGCAGTACTTC
>TRBD2|TRBJ2-3|NA|TRBV4-2
CASGQVAILAGATDTQYF
TGTGCCAGCGGCCAAGTCGCGATTCTAGCGGGAGCGACAGATACGCAGTATTTT
>NA|TRBJ1-6|many|TRBV28
CASSLGLTNNSPLHF
TGTGCCAGCAGTTTGGGTTTAACAAATAATTCACCCCTCCACTTT
>TRBD1|TRBJ2-5|many|TRBV28
CASKTGAQETQYF
TGTGCCAGCAAGACAGGGGCCCAAGAGACCCAGTACTTC
>NA|TRBJ2-7|NA|TRBV4-2
CASSQEGLAGERYF
TGTGCCAGCAGCCAAGAGGGCTTGGCGGGCGAGCGGTACTTC
>NA|TRBJ1-1|NA|TRBV11-2
CAGSLLRETEAFF
TGTGCCGGCAGCTTACTTCGTGAGACTGAAGCTTTCTTT
>NA|TRBJ1-5|NA|TRBV12-3/TRBV12-4
CASSLDEGGQPQHF
TGTGCCAGCAGTTTAGATGAGGGCGGTCAGCCCCAGCATTTT
>NA|TRBJ2-7|NA|TRBV4-1
CASSPLDKGYEQYF
TGCGCCAGCAGCCCTCTAGATAAGGGATACGAGCAGTACTTC
>TRBD2|TRBJ2-5|NA|TRBV5-1
CGSSSCGLAGEQETQYF
TGCGGCAGCAGCTCCTGCGGACTAGCGGGAGAGCAAGAGACCCAGTACTTC
>TRBD2|TRBJ2-1|NA|TRBV12-3/TRBV12-4
CASSWDNWGTSGTDEQFF
TGTGCCAGCAGTTGGGACAATTGGGGGACTAGCGGGACGGATGAGCAGTTCTTC
>NA|TRBJ2-2|many|TRBV10-3
CAITEGAGELFF
TGTGCCATCACGGAGGGAGCCGGGGAGCTGTTTTTT
>TRBD2|TRBJ2-7|once|TRBV12-3/TRBV12-4
CASSLALAGFSYEEYF
TGTGCCAGCAGTTTAGCCTTAGCGGGCTTCTCCTATGAGGAGTATTTC
>NA|TRBJ1-5|once|TRBV10-3
CAISEYEGYQPQHF
TGTGCCATCAGCGAGTATGAGGGCTATCAGCCCCAACATTTT
>NA|TRBJ2-3|NA|TRBV7-8
CASWGADEDTQYF
TGTGCCAGCTGGGGGGCGGATGAAGATACGCAGTATTTT
>TRBD2|TRBJ2-5|NA|TRBV6-5
CANNYYGTSVRFETQYF
TGTGCCAACAATTATTACGGGACTAGCGTGAGGTTTGAGACCCAGTACTTC
>NA|TRBJ2-1|few|TRBV4-3
CASSPRPPATSYNEQFF
TGCGCCAGCAGTCCTAGGCCCCCAGCGACTTCCTACAATGAGCAGTTCTTC
>TRBD1|TRBJ1-2|NA|TRBV6-1
CASIEAARTGAHGYAF
TGTGCCAGCATCGAGGCCGCTCGGACAGGGGCCCATGGCTACGCCTTC
>NA|TRBJ2-7|NA|TRBV10-2
CAISVVEDQYF
TGCGCCATCAGCGTTGTTGAGGATCAGTACTTC
>NA|TRBJ2-2|few|TRBV29-1
CSASQGTDTGELFF
TGCAGCGCGTCGCAGGGTACGGACACCGGGGAGCTGTTTTTT
>NA|TRBJ1-4|NA|TRBV28
CASSPQGKLVTNEKLSF
TGTGCCAGCAGTCCCCAGGGGAAGTTGGTAACTAATGAAAAACTGTCTTTT
>NA|TRBJ1-5|NA|TRBV19
CASSIGQDSNQPQHF
TGTGCCAGTAGTATCGGACAAGATAGCAATCAGCCCCAGCATTTT
>TRBD1|TRBJ1-1|many|TRBV6-5
CASSPRPGQGTEAFF
TGTGCCAGCAGCCCTCGCCCGGGACAGGGCACTGAAGCTTTCTTT
>NA|TRBJ2-7|many|TRBV28
CASSLLAPGEEKCEQYF
TGTGCCAGCAGTTTATTGGCCCCAGGGGAAGAAAAGTGCGAGCAGTACTTC